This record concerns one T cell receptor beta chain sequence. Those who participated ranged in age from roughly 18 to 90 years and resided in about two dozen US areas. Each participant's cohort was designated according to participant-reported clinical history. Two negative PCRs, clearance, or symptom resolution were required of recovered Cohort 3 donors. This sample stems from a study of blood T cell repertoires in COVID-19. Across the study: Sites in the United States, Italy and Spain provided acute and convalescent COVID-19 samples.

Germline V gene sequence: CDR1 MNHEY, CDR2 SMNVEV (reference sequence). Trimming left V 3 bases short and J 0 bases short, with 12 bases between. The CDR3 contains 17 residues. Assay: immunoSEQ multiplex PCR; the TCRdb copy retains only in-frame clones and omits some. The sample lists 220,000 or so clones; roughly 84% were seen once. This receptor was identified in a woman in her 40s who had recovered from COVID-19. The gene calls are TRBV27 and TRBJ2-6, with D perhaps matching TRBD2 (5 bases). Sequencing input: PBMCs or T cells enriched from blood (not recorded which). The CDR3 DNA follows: TGTGCCAGCAGTTTTCTAGCACTGAGCTCTGGGGCCAACGTCCTGACTTTC. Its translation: CASSFLALSSGANVLTF.